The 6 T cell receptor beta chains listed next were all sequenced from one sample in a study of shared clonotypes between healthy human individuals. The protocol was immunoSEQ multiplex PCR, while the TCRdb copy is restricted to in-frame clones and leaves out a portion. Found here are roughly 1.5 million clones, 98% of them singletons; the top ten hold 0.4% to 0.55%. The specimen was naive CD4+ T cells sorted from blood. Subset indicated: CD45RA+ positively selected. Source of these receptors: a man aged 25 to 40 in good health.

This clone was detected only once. The CDR3 DNA sequence: TGTGCCAGCAGTGAAGACAGGGTGAGGGGCAATCAGCCCCAGCATTTT. Protein product: CASSEDRVRGNQPQHF. V usage is TRBV25-1 and J usage is TRBJ1-5, with 7 bases lining up with TRBD1. The V segment lost 2 bases and the J segment 2 bases; nucleotides outside the gene matches: 6. The CDR3 loop spans 16 amino acids. Germline assignment: CDR1 MGHDK and CDR2 SYGVNS.

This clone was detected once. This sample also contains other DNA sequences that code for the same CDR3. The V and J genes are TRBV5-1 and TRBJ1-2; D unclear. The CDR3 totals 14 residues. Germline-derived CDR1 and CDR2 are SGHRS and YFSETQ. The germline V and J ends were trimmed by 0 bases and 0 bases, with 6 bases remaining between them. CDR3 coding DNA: TGCGCCAGCAGCTTGGCTCCAGCTAACTATGGCTACACCTTC. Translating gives CASSLAPANYGYTF.

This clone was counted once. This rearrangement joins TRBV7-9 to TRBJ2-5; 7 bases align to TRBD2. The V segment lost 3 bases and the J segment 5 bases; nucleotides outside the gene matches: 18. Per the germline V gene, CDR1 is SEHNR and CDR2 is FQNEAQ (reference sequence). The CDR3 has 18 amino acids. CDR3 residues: CASSFWPPVRTSRETQYF. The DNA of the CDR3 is TGTGCCAGCAGCTTCTGGCCCCCCGTCCGGACTAGTCGGGAGACCCAGTACTTC.

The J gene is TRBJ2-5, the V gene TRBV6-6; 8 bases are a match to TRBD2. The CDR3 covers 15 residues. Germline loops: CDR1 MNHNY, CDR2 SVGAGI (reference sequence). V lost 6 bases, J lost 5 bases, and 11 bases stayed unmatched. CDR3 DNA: TGTGCCAGCAGAGAGCCGGGACTAGTCGTTGAGACCCAGTACTTC. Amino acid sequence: CASREPGLVVETQYF.

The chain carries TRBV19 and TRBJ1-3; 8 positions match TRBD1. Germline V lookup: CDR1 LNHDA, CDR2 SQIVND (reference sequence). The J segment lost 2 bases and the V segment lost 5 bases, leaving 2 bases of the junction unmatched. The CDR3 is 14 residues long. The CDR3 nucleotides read TGTGCCAGTAGTTCCAGGGGGCCTGGAAACACCATATATTTT. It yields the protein CASSSRGPGNTIYF. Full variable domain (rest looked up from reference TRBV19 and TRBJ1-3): DGGITQSPKYLFRKEGQNVTLSCEQNLNHDAMYWYRQDPGQGLRLIYYSQIVNDFQKGDIAEGYSVSREKKESFPLTVTSAQKNPTAFYLCASSSRGPGNTIYFGEGSWLTVV.

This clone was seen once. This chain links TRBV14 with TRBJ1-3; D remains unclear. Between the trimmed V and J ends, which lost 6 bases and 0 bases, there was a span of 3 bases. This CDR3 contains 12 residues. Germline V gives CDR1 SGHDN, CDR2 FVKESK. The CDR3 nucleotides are TGTGCCAGCAGAGGCTCTGGAAACACCATATATTTT. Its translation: CASRGSGNTIYF.